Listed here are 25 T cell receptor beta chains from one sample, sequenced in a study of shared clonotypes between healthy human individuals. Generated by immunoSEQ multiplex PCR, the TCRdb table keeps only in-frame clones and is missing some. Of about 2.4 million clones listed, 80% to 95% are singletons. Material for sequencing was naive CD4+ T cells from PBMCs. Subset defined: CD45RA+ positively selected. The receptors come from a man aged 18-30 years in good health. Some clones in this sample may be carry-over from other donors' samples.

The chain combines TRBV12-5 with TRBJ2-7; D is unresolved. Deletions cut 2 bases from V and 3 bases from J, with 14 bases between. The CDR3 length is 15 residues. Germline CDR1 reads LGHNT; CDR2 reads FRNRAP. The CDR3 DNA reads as TGTGCTAGTGGTTTGTACAGAAAAGGGCACTACGAGCAGTACTTC. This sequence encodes CASGLYRKGHYEQYF.

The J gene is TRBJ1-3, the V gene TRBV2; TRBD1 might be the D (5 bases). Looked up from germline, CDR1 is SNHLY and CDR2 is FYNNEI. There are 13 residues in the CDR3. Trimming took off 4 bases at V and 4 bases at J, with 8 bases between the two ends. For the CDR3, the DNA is TGTGCCAGCAGTGTAGACAGAGGAAACACCATATATTTT. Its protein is CASSVDRGNTIYF.

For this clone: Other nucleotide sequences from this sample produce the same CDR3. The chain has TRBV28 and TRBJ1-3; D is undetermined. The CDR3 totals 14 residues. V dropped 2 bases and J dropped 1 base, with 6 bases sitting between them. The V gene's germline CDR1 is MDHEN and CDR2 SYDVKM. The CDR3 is CASSLVGSGNTIYF. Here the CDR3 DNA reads TGTGCCAGCAGTTTAGTGGGGTCTGGAAACACCATATATTTT.

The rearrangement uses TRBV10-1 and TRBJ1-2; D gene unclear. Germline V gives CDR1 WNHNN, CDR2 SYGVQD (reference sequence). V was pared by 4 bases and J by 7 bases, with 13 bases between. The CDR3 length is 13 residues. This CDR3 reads CASSADLTGGYTF. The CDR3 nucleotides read TGCGCCAGCAGTGCAGATCTTACCGGTGGCTACACCTTC.

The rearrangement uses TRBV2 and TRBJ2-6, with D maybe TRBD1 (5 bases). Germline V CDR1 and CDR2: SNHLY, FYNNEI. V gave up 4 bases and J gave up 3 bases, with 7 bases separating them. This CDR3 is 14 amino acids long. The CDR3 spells CASSAGFGANVLTF. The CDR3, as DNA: TGTGCCAGCAGTGCAGGGTTTGGGGCCAACGTCCTGACTTTC. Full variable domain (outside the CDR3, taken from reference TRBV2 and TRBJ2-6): EPEVTQTPSHQVTQMGQEVILRCVPISNHLYFYWYRQILGQKVEFLVSFYNNEISEKSEIFDDQFSVERPDGSNFTLKIRSTKLEDSAMYFCASSAGFGANVLTFGAGSRLTVL.

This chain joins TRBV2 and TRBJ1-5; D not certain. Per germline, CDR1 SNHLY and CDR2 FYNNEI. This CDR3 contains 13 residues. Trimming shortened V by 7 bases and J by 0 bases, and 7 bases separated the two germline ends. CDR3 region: CASTADSNQPQHF. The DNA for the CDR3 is TGTGCCAGCACTGCAGATAGCAATCAGCCCCAGCATTTT.

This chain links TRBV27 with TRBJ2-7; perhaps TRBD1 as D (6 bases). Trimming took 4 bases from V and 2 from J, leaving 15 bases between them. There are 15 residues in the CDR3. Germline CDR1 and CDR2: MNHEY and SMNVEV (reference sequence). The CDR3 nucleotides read TGTGCCAGCAGTTCTCGGACAGACCTTACCTACGAGCAGTACTTC. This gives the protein CASSSRTDLTYEQYF.

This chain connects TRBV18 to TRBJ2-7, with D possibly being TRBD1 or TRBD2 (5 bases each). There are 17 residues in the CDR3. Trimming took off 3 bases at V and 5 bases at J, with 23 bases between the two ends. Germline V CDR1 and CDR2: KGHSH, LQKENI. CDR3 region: CASSPPGQGRQRHEQYF. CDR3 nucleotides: TGTGCCAGCTCACCTCCTGGACAAGGGAGACAGCGCCACGAGCAGTACTTC.

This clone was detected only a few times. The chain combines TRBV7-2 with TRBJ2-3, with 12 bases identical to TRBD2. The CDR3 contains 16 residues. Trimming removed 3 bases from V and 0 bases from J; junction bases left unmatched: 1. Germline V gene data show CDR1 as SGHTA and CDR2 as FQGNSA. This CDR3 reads CASSFGTSGSTDTQYF. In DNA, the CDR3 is TGTGCCAGCAGCTTCGGGACTAGCGGGAGCACAGATACGCAGTATTTT.

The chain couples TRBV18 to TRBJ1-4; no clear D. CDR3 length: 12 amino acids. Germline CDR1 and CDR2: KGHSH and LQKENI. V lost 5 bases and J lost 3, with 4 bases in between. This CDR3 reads CASSASNEKLFF. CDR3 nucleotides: TGTGCCAGCTCAGCCTCTAATGAAAAACTGTTTTTT.

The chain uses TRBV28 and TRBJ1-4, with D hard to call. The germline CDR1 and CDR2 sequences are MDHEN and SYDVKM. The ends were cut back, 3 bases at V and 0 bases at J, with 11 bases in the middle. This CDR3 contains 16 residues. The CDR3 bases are TGTGCCAGCAGTTTCTGGGGAGGTACAACTAATGAAAAACTGTTTTTT. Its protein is CASSFWGGTTNEKLFF.

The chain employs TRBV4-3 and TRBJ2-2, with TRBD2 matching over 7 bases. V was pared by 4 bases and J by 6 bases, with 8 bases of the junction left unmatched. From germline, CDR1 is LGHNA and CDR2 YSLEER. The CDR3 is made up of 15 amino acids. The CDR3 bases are TGCGCCAGCAGCCGGACCGGGACTACGGCCGGGGAGCTGTTTTTT. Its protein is CASSRTGTTAGELFF.

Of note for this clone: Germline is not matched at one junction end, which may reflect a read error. The CDR3 DNA sequence: TGTGCCAGCAGCTTGCTCCAGGGGCAAAGCTACGAGCAGTACTTC. Protein sequence: CASSLLQGQSYEQYF. The gene calls are TRBV5-1 and TRBJ2-7, with D tentatively TRBD1 (6 bases). The CDR3 loop spans 15 amino acids. Germline V gives CDR1 SGHRS, CDR2 YFSETQ.

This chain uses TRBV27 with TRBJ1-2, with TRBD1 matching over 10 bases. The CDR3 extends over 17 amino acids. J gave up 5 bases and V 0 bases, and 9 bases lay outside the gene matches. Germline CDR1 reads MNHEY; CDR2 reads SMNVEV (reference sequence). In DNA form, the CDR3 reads TGTGCCAGCAGTTTATCCGCCTCCCAGGACAGGGGGTATGGCTACACCTTC. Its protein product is CASSLSASQDRGYGYTF.

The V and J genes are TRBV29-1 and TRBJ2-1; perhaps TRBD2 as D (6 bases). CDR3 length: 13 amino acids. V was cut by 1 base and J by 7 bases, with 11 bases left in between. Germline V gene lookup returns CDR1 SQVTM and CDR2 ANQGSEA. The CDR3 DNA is TGCAGCGTTGAAGGGGCGACTAGGAATGAGCAGTTCTTC. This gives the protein CSVEGATRNEQFF.

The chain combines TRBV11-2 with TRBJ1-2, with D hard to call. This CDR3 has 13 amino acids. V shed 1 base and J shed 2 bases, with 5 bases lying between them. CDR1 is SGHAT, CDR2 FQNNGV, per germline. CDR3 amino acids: CASSLAQNYGYTF. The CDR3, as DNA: TGTGCCAGCAGCTTAGCACAGAACTATGGCTACACCTTC.

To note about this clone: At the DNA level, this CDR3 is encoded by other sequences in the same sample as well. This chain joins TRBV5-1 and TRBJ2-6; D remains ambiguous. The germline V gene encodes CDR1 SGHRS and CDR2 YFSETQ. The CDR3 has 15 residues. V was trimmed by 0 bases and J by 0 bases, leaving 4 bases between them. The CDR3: CASSLEVSGANVLTF. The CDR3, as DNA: TGCGCCAGCAGCTTGGAGGTCTCTGGGGCCAACGTCCTGACTTTC.

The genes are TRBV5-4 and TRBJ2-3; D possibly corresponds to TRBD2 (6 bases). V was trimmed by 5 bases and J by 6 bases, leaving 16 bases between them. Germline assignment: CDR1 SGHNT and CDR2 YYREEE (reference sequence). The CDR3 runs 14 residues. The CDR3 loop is CASSPPGLKDTQYF. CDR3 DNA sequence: TGTGCCAGCAGTCCCCCCGGACTAAAGGATACGCAGTATTTT.

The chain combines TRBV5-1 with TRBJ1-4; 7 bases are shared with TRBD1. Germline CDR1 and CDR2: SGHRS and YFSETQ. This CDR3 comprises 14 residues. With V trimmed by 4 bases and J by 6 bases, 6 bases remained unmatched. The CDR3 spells CASSPNRGDEKLFF. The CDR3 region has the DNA TGCGCCAGCAGCCCCAACAGGGGAGATGAAAAACTGTTTTTT.

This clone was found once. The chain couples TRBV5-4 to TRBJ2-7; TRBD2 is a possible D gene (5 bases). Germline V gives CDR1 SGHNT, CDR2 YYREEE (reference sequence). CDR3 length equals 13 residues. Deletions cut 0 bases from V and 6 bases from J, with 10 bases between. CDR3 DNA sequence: TGTGCCAGCAGCTTGGCCTGGGAGTTCGAGCAGTACTTC. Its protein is CASSLAWEFEQYF.

In DNA, the CDR3 is TGTGCCAGCAGTGATCAGGGTAGCACAGATACGCAGTATTTT. This codes for CASSDQGSTDTQYF. The V and J genes are TRBV6-4 and TRBJ2-3; the D gene is possibly TRBD1 (5 bases). Germline values: CDR1 MRHNA, CDR2 SNTAGT. V shed 3 bases and J shed 0 bases, with 7 bases lying between them. This CDR3 contains 14 residues.

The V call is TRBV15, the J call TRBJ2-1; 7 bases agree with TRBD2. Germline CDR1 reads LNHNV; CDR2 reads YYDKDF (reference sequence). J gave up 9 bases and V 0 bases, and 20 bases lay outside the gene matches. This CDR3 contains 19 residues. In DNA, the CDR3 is TGTGCCACCAGCAGAGATCAATGGGGAGGGTCTAGCCGAATCGCTGAGCAGTTCTTC. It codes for CATSRDQWGGSSRIAEQFF.

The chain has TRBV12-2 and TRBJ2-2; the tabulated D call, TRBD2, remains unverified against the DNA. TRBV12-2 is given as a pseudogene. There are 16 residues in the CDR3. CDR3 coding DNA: TGTGCAAGTCGCAACTTACTAGTAGGTCGGGCCGGGGAGCTGTTTTTT. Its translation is CASRNLLVGRAGELFF.

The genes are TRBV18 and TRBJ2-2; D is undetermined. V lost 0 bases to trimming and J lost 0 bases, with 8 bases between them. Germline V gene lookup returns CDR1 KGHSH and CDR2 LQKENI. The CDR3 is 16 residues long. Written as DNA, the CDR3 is TGTGCCAGCTCACCACCGGGTCGGACGAACACCGGGGAGCTGTTTTTT. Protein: CASSPPGRTNTGELFF.

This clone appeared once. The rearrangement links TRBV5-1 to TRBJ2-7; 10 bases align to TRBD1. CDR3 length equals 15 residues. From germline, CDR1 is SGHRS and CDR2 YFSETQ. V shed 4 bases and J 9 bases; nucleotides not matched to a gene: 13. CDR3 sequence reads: CASSPPGQGIKVQYF. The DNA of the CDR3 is TGCGCCAGCAGCCCACCGGGACAGGGGATCAAGGTGCAGTACTTC. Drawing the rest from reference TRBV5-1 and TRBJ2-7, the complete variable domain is KAGVTQTPRYLIKTRGQQVTLSCSPISGHRSVSWYQQTPGQGLQFLFEYFSETQRNKGNFPGRFSGRQFSNSRSEMNVSTLELGDSALYLCASSPPGQGIKVQYFGPGTRLTVT.